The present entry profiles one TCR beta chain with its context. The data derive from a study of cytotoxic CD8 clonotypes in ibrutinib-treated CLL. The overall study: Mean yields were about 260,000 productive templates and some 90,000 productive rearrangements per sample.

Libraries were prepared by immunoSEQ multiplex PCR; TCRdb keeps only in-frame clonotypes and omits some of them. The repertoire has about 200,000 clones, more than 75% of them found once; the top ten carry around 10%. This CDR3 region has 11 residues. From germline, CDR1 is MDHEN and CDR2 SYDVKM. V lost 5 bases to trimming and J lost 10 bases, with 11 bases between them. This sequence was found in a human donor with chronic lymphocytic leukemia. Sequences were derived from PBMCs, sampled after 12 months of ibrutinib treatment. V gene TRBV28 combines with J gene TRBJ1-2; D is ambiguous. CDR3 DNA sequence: TGTGCCAGCAGTGAACAGTTTGTCTACACCTTC. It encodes CASSEQFVYTF.